The 25 T cell receptor beta chains below were found in one sample sequenced in a study of blood T cell repertoires in COVID-19. Repertoires were generated with immunoSEQ multiplex PCR, while TCRdb's copy carries only in-frame clones and drops some. The table records about 140,000 clones, approximately 85% of them present only once. Source material: peripheral blood. The receptors shown here come from a man aged 50 to 59 with acute or convalescent COVID-19.

The rearrangement joins TRBV19 to TRBJ2-1, with 7 bases identical to TRBD2. Germline loops: CDR1 LNHDA, CDR2 SQIVND (reference sequence). The CDR3 runs to 15 residues. Trimming at V came to 3 bases and at J to 0 bases, leaving 2 bases not matched to a gene. CDR3 region: CASSMGGSSYNEQFF. CDR3 in DNA: TGTGCCAGTAGTATGGGCGGGAGCTCCTACAATGAGCAGTTCTTC.

This clone has just one count. The chain joins TRBV3-1 (or the pseudogene TRBV3-2) to TRBJ1-4; no clear D. Germline V gene sequence: CDR1 LGHDT, CDR2 YNNKEL (reference sequence). Trimming pared 2 bases from V and 2 bases from J, leaving 6 bases between. The CDR3 is made up of 14 amino acids. CDR3 in amino acids: CASSQRSTNEKLFF. The CDR3 bases are TGTGCCAGCAGCCAACGTAGCACTAATGAAAAACTGTTTTTT.

CDR3 sequence (DNA): TGTGCCAGCAGCTCACCCGCGTTTGGCGGGGTCAACTATGGCTACACCTTC. Translation: CASSSPAFGGVNYGYTF. The chain links TRBV11-2 to TRBJ1-2; D remains unclear. V lost 4 bases, J lost 2 bases, and 20 bases lay in between. This CDR3 contains 17 residues. The germline CDR1 and CDR2 sequences are SGHAT and FQNNGV.

As DNA, the CDR3 is TGTGCCAGCAGCGTAGGAGTCGGGTACAATGAGCAGTTCTTC. Protein sequence: CASSVGVGYNEQFF. The chain employs TRBV9 and TRBJ2-1, with no clear D. With 0 bases removed from V and 4 bases from J, the gap between germline ends came to 8 bases. The CDR3 sequence is 14 residues long. Germline V lookup: CDR1 SGDLS, CDR2 YYNGEE.

This clone is a singleton in its sample. The chain links TRBV28 to TRBJ2-1, with 9 bases fitting TRBD1. The CDR3 loop spans 15 amino acids. Unmatched junction bases numbered 4, after V lost 5 bases and J lost 2 bases. CDR1 MDHEN and CDR2 SYDVKM come from the germline V gene. This CDR3 reads CASSLQGAAYNEQFF. The CDR3 DNA sequence: TGTGCCAGCAGTCTACAGGGGGCGGCCTACAATGAGCAGTTCTTC. Looking up the rest from reference TRBV28 and TRBJ2-1 gives the full variable domain: DVKVTQSSRYLVKRTGEKVFLECVQDMDHENMFWYRQDPGLGLRLIYFSYDVKMKEKGDIPEGYSVSREKKERFSLILESASTNQTSMYLCASSLQGAAYNEQFFGPGTRLTVL.

The chain couples TRBV5-1 to TRBJ2-5; 11 nucleotides line up with TRBD2. Trimming took 5 bases from V and 2 from J; bases not matched to a gene: 5. Per germline, CDR1 SGHRS and CDR2 YFSETQ. The CDR3 runs to 15 residues. The CDR3 loop reads CASSLAGGRQETQYF. The CDR3 DNA reads TGCGCCAGCAGTTTAGCGGGGGGGCGGCAAGAGACCCAGTACTTC.

The table lists this clone with a count of one. V and J are TRBV18 and TRBJ1-6; D is undetermined. The CDR3 totals 13 residues. V lost 3 bases and J lost 9, with 9 bases in between. Per germline, CDR1 KGHSH and CDR2 LQKENI. The CDR3 spells CASSPWAGSPLHF. CDR3 DNA: TGTGCCAGCTCACCCTGGGCTGGTTCACCCCTCCACTTT.

J is TRBJ2-1 and V is TRBV7-6, with unresolved D. This CDR3 is built from 13 residues. Looked up from germline, CDR1 is SGHVS and CDR2 is FNYEAQ. Deletions cut 5 bases from V and 6 bases from J, with 11 bases between. The CDR3, as DNA: TGTGCCAGCAGCCACTCTCGAGGCAATGAGCAGTTCTTC. Protein sequence: CASSHSRGNEQFF.

The chain is built from TRBV5-5 and TRBJ2-1; TRBD1 aligns across 8 bases. Losses at the gene ends were 3 bases for V and 1 base for J; bases not matched to a gene: 6. This CDR3 comprises 16 residues. Germline CDR1 reads SGHKS; CDR2 reads YYEKEE (reference sequence). CDR3 residues: CASSSRTGSSYNEQFF. The CDR3 DNA reads TGTGCCAGCAGCTCCCGGACAGGGTCGTCCTACAATGAGCAGTTCTTC.

The chain carries TRBV11-2 and TRBJ2-7; 11 bases match TRBD2. The ends lost 5 bases at V and 0 bases at J; junction bases unmatched: 9. This CDR3 spans 17 amino acids. Germline V gene sequence: CDR1 SGHAT, CDR2 FQNNGV. The CDR3 loop is CASSRSGLADSSYEQYF. The CDR3 DNA follows: TGTGCCAGCAGCCGGTCGGGACTAGCGGATAGCTCCTACGAGCAGTACTTC.

The V and J genes are TRBV7-9 and TRBJ2-7; 8 bases are a match to TRBD1. In germline, CDR1 is SEHNR, CDR2 FQNEAQ (reference sequence). J was trimmed by 4 bases and V by 1 base; bases with no gene match: 6. The CDR3 length is 15 residues. CDR3 residues: CASSLVYRGDYEQYF. For the CDR3, the DNA is TGTGCCAGCAGCTTAGTCTACAGGGGGGATTACGAGCAGTACTTC.

The chain links TRBV11-1 to TRBJ2-2, with 8 bases aligning to TRBD2. The CDR3 runs 16 residues. Germline CDR1 reads SGHAT; CDR2 reads FQDESV (reference sequence). J gave up 0 bases and V 2 bases, and 2 bases lay outside the gene matches. This chain's CDR3 is CASSLRLASNTGELFF. As DNA, the CDR3 is TGTGCCAGCAGCTTAAGACTAGCGTCGAACACCGGGGAGCTGTTTTTT. Full variable domain (missing parts from reference TRBV11-1 and TRBJ2-2): EAEVAQSPRYKITEKSQAVAFWCDPISGHATLYWYRQILGQGPELLVQFQDESVVDDSQLPKDRFSAERLKGVDSTLKIQPAELGDSAMYLCASSLRLASNTGELFFGEGSRLTVL.

The chain recombines TRBV19 with TRBJ1-5; 9 bases fit TRBD1. V trimming: 3 bases; J trimming: 5 bases; junction bases outside the gene matches: 11. The CDR3 runs to 17 residues. Germline CDR1 is LNHDA and CDR2 is SQIVND (reference sequence). This chain's CDR3 is CASSIRDLTGGYQPQHF. The CDR3 nucleotides read TGTGCCAGTAGTATTCGGGACCTGACAGGGGGGTATCAGCCCCAGCATTTT.

This sequence joins TRBV7-9 and TRBJ1-5; D unclear. Trimming removed 3 bases at V and 7 bases at J, with 10 bases between. The germline V gene has CDR1 SEHNR and CDR2 FQNEAQ (reference sequence). The CDR3 consists of 13 residues. CDR3 loop: CASSFPPYQPQHF. Here the CDR3 DNA reads TGTGCCAGCAGCTTTCCCCCCTACCAGCCCCAGCATTTT.

The chain couples TRBV9 to TRBJ2-2, with 7 bases aligning to TRBD1. Per the germline V gene, CDR1 is SGDLS and CDR2 is YYNGEE. The CDR3 length is 20 residues. The junction had 18 bases not matched to a gene; V was cut back by 0 bases and J by 4 bases. In DNA, the CDR3 is TGTGCCAGCAGCGTAGACCCTCATAACCGGGACAGAGCAGTCACCGGGGAGCTGTTTTTT. It codes for CASSVDPHNRDRAVTGELFF.

The V and J genes are TRBV6-6 and TRBJ2-2, with D possibly matching TRBD1 (6 bases). V gave up 5 bases and J gave up 3 bases, with 13 bases separating them. Germline CDR1 and CDR2: MNHNY and SVGAGI (reference sequence). The CDR3 spans 15 residues. CDR3 sequence reads: CASSLRQAHTGELFF. CDR3 nucleotides: TGTGCCAGCAGTCTCCGACAGGCCCACACCGGGGAGCTGTTTTTT.

This chain connects TRBV18 to TRBJ2-7, with D uncertain. The length of the CDR3 is 13 residues. V lost 0 bases, J lost 4 bases, and 7 bases lay in between. CDR1 is KGHSH, CDR2 LQKENI, per germline. The CDR3 protein is CASSPPAVYEQYF. CDR3 DNA sequence: TGTGCCAGCTCACCACCGGCAGTGTACGAGCAGTACTTC.

The chain employs TRBV10-3 and TRBJ1-1, with 11 positions matching TRBD1. V was clipped by 8 bases and J by 5 bases; unmatched bases: 4. Germline V lookup: CDR1 ENHRY, CDR2 SYGVKD. This CDR3 is 13 amino acids long. The CDR3 protein is CAIRDRGDTEAFF. The CDR3 DNA follows: TGTGCCATCCGGGACAGGGGGGATACTGAAGCTTTCTTT.

J is TRBJ2-7 and V is TRBV7-2, with TRBD2 identical over 11 bases. V shed 3 bases and J 0 bases; nucleotides not matched to a gene: 7. Germline assignment: CDR1 SGHTA and CDR2 FQGNSA. This CDR3 comprises 17 residues. DNA of the CDR3: TGTGCCAGCAGCTTTCTAGCGGGGGGAATAAGCTCCTACGAGCAGTACTTC. This codes for CASSFLAGGISSYEQYF.

The chain recombines TRBV4-1 with TRBJ2-5; possibly TRBD1 for D (6 bases). The CDR3 runs to 17 residues. V was shortened by 4 bases and J by 1 base, with 19 bases between the two germline ends. CDR1 and CDR2 (germline): MGHRA, YSYEKL. This CDR3 reads CASSLLRTGQLQETQYF. The CDR3 coding sequence is TGCGCCAGCAGCCTTCTCCGGACGGGACAACTCCAAGAGACCCAGTACTTC.

The chain uses TRBV10-2 and TRBJ2-2, with 9 positions matching TRBD1. Germline V gene sequence: CDR1 WSHSY, CDR2 SAAADI. The V gene end was trimmed by 6 bases and the J gene end by 7 bases; junction bases not matched to a gene: 9. This CDR3 is built from 15 residues. CDR3 in DNA: TGCGCCAGCAGCCCGGGACAGGGTATCAGCGGGGAGCTGTTTTTT. Translated: CASSPGQGISGELFF.

The genes are TRBV10-2 and TRBJ2-5; D uncertain. V was trimmed by 9 bases and J by 2 bases, leaving 7 bases between them. Per germline, CDR1 WSHSY and CDR2 SAAADI. CDR3 length equals 11 residues. Written as DNA, the CDR3 is TGCGCCAGTACTACACAAGAGACCCAGTACTTC. The encoded protein is CASTTQETQYF.

With respect to this clone: This may be a read error, as it is one base from a much larger clone. The gene calls are TRBV28 and TRBJ2-7, with TRBD1 matching 9 bases. The length of the CDR3 is 14 residues. Unmatched junction bases numbered 11, after V lost 6 bases and J lost 8 bases. CDR1 MDHEN and CDR2 SYDVKM come from the germline V gene. The DNA of the CDR3 is TGTGCCAGCAGCAACCCGGGACAGGGAATCAAGCAGTACTTC. It translates to CASSNPGQGIKQYF.

This clone has just one count. This chain connects TRBV27 to TRBJ2-1; tentative D call: TRBD1 (6 bases). Germline values: CDR1 MNHEY, CDR2 SMNVEV (reference sequence). The germline V and J ends were trimmed by 2 bases and 4 bases, with 18 bases remaining between them. This CDR3 is 17 amino acids long. The DNA for the CDR3 is TGTGCCAGCAGTTTACAGGGGCTAACGGTATTATACAATGAGCAGTTCTTC. It codes for CASSLQGLTVLYNEQFF.

This chain uses TRBV5-5 with TRBJ2-1; the match to TRBD2 covers 8 bases. The V and J ends lost 0 bases and 3 bases, in that order; junction bases with no gene match: 5. CDR3 length: 16 residues. Germline V gene sequence: CDR1 SGHKS, CDR2 YYEKEE (reference sequence). The CDR3 coding sequence is TGTGCCAGCAGCTTGGGGCTAGCGGGCCACTACAATGAGCAGTTCTTC. Amino acid sequence: CASSLGLAGHYNEQFF.